A single sample is the source of the 7 T cell receptor beta chains below, sequenced in a study of radiotherapy plus CTLA-4 blockade in lung cancer. Repertoires were generated with immunoSEQ multiplex PCR, while TCRdb's copy carries only in-frame clones and drops some. The data contain some 71,000 clones, 65% to 85% of them singletons. Here the sequenced sample was peripheral blood, taken from a patient treated with radiotherapy plus ipilimumab. The receptors originated from a human donor with non-small cell lung cancer whose response to radiotherapy plus ipilimumab could not be evaluated. Some clones in this sample may be carry-over from other donors' samples.

The chain links TRBV28 to TRBJ2-4; possibly TRBD2 for D (7 bases). Trimming left V 3 bases short and J 8 bases short, with 14 bases between. This CDR3 contains 14 residues. Germline V gives CDR1 MDHEN, CDR2 SYDVKM. The CDR3: CASSFRGDKDIQYF. The CDR3 bases are TGTGCCAGCAGTTTTCGGGGGGACAAGGACATTCAGTACTTC. Together with reference TRBV28 and TRBJ2-4, the CDR3 gives the full variable domain: DVKVTQSSRYLVKRTGEKVFLECVQDMDHENMFWYRQDPGLGLRLIYFSYDVKMKEKGDIPEGYSVSREKKERFSLILESASTNQTSMYLCASSFRGDKDIQYFGAGTRLSVL.

The chain couples TRBV4-1 to TRBJ1-5; TRBD1 matches 9 bases. CDR1 MGHRA and CDR2 YSYEKL come from the germline V gene. The V gene end was trimmed by 3 bases and the J gene end by 3 bases; junction bases not matched to a gene: 9. The CDR3 is 17 residues long. The CDR3: CASSQVSGTGTNQPQHF. CDR3 sequence (DNA): TGCGCCAGCAGCCAGGTTTCCGGGACAGGGACCAATCAGCCCCAGCATTTT.

The gene calls are TRBV7-2 and TRBJ2-7; D unclear. From germline, CDR1 is SGHTA and CDR2 FQGNSA. Trimming removed 1 base from V and 2 bases from J, with 12 bases in between. The CDR3 spans 15 residues. The CDR3 DNA reads TGTGCCAGCAGCTTAGAACTGGGCTGGACCTACGAGCAGTACTTC. Translation gives CASSLELGWTYEQYF. The variable domain in full, with the rest retrieved from reference TRBV7-2 and TRBJ2-7, is GAGVSQSPSNKVTEKGKDVELRCDPISGHTALYWYRQSLGQGLEFLIYFQGNSAPDKSGLPSDRFSAERTGGSVSTLTIQRTQQEDSAVYLCASSLELGWTYEQYFGPGTRLTVT.

This chain links TRBV18 with TRBJ1-5, with D possibly being TRBD1 (6 bases). The CDR3 is 13 amino acids. V gave up 4 bases and J gave up 4 bases, with 8 bases separating them. Germline-derived CDR1 and CDR2 are KGHSH and LQKENI. The CDR3 sequence is CASSLDRNQPQHF. The CDR3 region has the DNA TGTGCCAGCTCACTGGACAGAAATCAGCCCCAGCATTTT.

The chain employs TRBV7-9 and TRBJ2-7; 8 bases agree with TRBD1. Trimming removed 5 bases from V and 6 bases from J; junction bases left unmatched: 3. There are 12 residues in the CDR3. Per the germline V gene, CDR1 is SEHNR and CDR2 is FQNEAQ (reference sequence). Here the CDR3 reads CASSPTGVEQYF. The CDR3 DNA is TGTGCCAGCAGCCCGACAGGGGTCGAGCAGTACTTC.

V usage is TRBV6-6 and J usage is TRBJ2-7, with a weak D call TRBD1 (5 bases). CDR3 length: 15 amino acids. The V end was cut by 2 bases, the J end by 4 bases, with 15 bases between. Germline CDR1 reads MNHNY; CDR2 reads SVGAGI (reference sequence). The CDR3 here is CASSYQRGLRYEQYF. The CDR3 DNA follows: TGTGCCAGCAGTTACCAAAGGGGCCTTAGGTACGAGCAGTACTTC.

V is TRBV19 and J is TRBJ1-5; no clear D. This CDR3 is 16 amino acids long. The ends were cut back, 1 base at V and 1 base at J, with 11 bases in the middle. Germline assignment: CDR1 LNHDA and CDR2 SQIVND (reference sequence). As DNA, the CDR3 is TGTGCCAGTAGTATAGGGGCAGCCCGGAGCAATCAGCCCCAGCATTTT. Translation gives CASSIGAARSNQPQHF.